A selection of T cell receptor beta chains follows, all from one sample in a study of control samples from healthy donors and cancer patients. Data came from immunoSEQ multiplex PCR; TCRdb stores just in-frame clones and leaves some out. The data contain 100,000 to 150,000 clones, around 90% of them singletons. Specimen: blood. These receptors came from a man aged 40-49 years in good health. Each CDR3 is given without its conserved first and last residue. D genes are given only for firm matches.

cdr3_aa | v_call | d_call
ASSKSERRGSRSEAF | TRBV21-1 | .
ASSDGNSPLH | TRBV10-2 | .
ASSYSRPPGDNEQF | TRBV6-2/TRBV6-3 | .
AWSGTSGKSSYEQY | TRBV30 | TRBD2
ASSLETSGGISYEQY | TRBV5-4 | TRBD2
ATSDLAGTEAF | TRBV24-1 | .
ASSSSMVPTEAF | TRBV27 | .
ASSPGFYEQY | TRBV14 | .
ASSLSGRLNTEAF | TRBV5-1 | .
ASSPSVPEVYGYT | TRBV7-9 | .
SVRGFQETQY | TRBV29-1 | .